Following are 7 T cell receptor beta chains from one sample sequenced in a study of read filtering for tumor transcriptome and immune sequencing. From roughly 390 ng of RNA, a library with molecular barcoded alpha/delta and beta/gamma adaptors was made. MiXCR, applied by TCRdb to the reads, yields one record per CDR3 protein. The table includes 40,000 to 50,000 distinct CDR3 sequences, around a fifth detected once. The sample consisted of a population of CD138-negative cells sorted from bone marrow. These receptors all stem from a donor at least 40 years old with multiple myeloma.

This clonotype was counted ten times or more. The gene calls are TRBV19 and TRBJ1-2; D unresolved. V lost 3 bases and J 8 bases, leaving 22 bases between the germline ends. Germline CDR1 and CDR2: LNHDA and SQIVND (reference sequence). The CDR3 runs 16 residues. The CDR3 reads CASSIRGRLALSGYTF. The CDR3 DNA reads TGTGCCAGTAGTATTCGCGGCAGGCTCGCACTGTCGGGCTACACCTTC. Supplemented by reference TRBV19 and TRBJ1-2, the full variable domain reads DGGITQSPKYLFRKEGQNVTLSCEQNLNHDAMYWYRQDPGQGLRLIYYSQIVNDFQKGDIAEGYSVSREKKESFPLTVTSAQKNPTAFYLCASSIRGRLALSGYTFGSGTRLTVV.

The chain uses TRBV6-1 and TRBJ1-2, with D perhaps matching TRBD1 (6 bases). The CDR3 runs to 13 residues. V was cut by 4 bases and J by 8 bases, with 14 bases left in between. In germline, CDR1 is MNHNS, CDR2 SASEGT. The chain's CDR3 is CASSARQDWGYTF. Written as DNA, the CDR3 is TGTGCCAGCAGTGCCAGACAGGATTGGGGCTACACCTTC.

This clonotype was observed a handful of times. The chain is built from TRBV18 and TRBJ1-4; D is perhaps TRBD1 (5 bases). The CDR3 is made up of 16 amino acids. Germline V gives CDR1 KGHSH, CDR2 LQKENI. V was clipped by 1 base and J by 7 bases, with 16 bases between them. The CDR3 sequence is CASSPLRSGRSEKLFF. The CDR3, as DNA: TGTGCCAGCTCACCACTTCGGTCAGGGAGGAGTGAAAAACTGTTTTTT.

This clonotype has ten or more counts. V usage is TRBV20-1 and J usage is TRBJ2-5; D is possibly TRBD2 (5 bases). Germline V CDR1 and CDR2: DFQATT, SNEGSKA (reference sequence). There are 12 residues in the CDR3. V gave up 1 base and J gave up 5 bases, with 8 bases separating them. CDR3 DNA sequence: TGCAGTGCTAGAGTAGCGACGGAGACCCAGTACTTC. Protein product: CSARVATETQYF.

In its sample, this clonotype was seen many times. The chain carries TRBV2 and TRBJ2-2, with TRBD1 matching 11 bases. The V gene's germline CDR1 is SNHLY and CDR2 FYNNEI. V gave up 8 bases and J gave up 5 bases; unmatched junction bases: 13. The CDR3 consists of 17 residues. The CDR3 protein is CASGGQGARLGTGELFF. CDR3 nucleotide sequence: TGTGCCAGCGGAGGACAGGGGGCAAGGCTTGGTACCGGGGAGCTGTTTTTT.

As for this clonotype: The conserved phenylalanine or tryptophan is not found at the CDR3 terminus, so this likely reflects a read error. It is unclear where the CDR3 begins or ends on the DNA, so no DNA is shown, and the CDR3 is as TCRdb lists it. The rearrangement uses TRBV12-3 or TRBV12-4 and TRBJ2-2; the table's D call, TRBD1, was not checked against the DNA. The CDR3 totals 14 residues, both ends included. The CDR3: CASSLSGGTRELLL.

This clonotype was counted ten times or more. The rearrangement joins TRBV12-3 or TRBV12-4 to TRBJ2-2; D might be TRBD2 (6 bases). The CDR3 is made up of 16 amino acids. The germline V and J ends were trimmed by 1 base and 3 bases, with 12 bases remaining between them. In nucleotides, the CDR3 is TGTGCCAGCAGTTTAGTCGTCGGGAGCTACACCGGGGAGCTGTTTTTT. This gives the protein CASSLVVGSYTGELFF.